The sequence of this TCR beta chain was determined in a study of blood T cell repertoires in COVID-19. Background on the study: COVID-19 samples from acute and convalescent phases originated in the United States, Italy and Spain. T cells, B-cell-depleted T cells, or PBMCs supplied cDNA or gDNA.

V was shortened by 0 bases and J by 1 base, with 18 bases between the two germline ends. Per the germline V gene, CDR1 is MGHRA and CDR2 is YSYEKL. CDR3 length: 19 amino acids. In the original processing: Amplification with reference gene primers provided the estimates of nucleated cell counts. Sequenced by immunoSEQ multiplex PCR; TCRdb stores in-frame clones only, minus some. That table supplies the V and J calls and clone size; D and trimming were determined from the DNA. The table records roughly 40,000 clones, 70% to 90% of them present only once. The chain recombines TRBV4-1 with TRBJ2-2; possible D gene TRBD2, 6 bases. The sequencing sample was made of peripheral blood. This clonotype was sampled from an elderly woman with acute or convalescent COVID-19. For the CDR3, the DNA is TGCGCCAGCAGCCAAGATCCCGTAGTGGGCGGGAAGAACACCGGGGAGCTGTTTTTT. Protein: CASSQDPVVGGKNTGELFF.